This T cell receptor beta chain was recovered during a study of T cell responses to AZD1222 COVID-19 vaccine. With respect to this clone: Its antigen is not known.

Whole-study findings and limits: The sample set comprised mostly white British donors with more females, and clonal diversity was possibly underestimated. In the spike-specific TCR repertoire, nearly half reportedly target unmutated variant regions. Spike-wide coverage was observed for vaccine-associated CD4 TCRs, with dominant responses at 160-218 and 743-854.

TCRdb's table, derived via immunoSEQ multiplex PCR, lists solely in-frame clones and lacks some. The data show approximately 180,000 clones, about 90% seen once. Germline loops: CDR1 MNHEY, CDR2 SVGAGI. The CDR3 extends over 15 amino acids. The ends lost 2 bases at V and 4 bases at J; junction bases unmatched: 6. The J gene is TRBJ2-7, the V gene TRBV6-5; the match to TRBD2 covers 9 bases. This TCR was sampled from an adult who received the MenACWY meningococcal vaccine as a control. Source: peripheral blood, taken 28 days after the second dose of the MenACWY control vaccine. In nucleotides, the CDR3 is TGTGCCAGCAGTTACACGGGACTAGCCTTGTACGAGCAGTACTTC. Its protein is CASSYTGLALYEQYF.